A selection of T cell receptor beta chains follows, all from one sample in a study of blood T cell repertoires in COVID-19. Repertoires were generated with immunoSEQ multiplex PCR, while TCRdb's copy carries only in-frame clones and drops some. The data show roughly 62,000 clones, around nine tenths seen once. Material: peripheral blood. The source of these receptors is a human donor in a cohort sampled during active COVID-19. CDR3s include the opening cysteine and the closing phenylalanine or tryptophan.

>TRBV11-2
CASRETGGYGYTF
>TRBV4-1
CASSQDIVASGKWYEQYF
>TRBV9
CASSPGLVNTGELFF
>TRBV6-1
CASSEAPQGSNYEQYF
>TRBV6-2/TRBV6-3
CASSLQGRTEAFF
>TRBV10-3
CANINGRKPGTKSYGYTF
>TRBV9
CASSVGGGRSQETQYF
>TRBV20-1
CSARDPSDQFF
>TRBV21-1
CASSKGQGTGKTEAFF
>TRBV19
CASRGPGETQYF
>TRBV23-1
CASPTGTSLGRREGGNTGELFF
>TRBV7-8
CASSLVLEQFF
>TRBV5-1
CASALDTQYF
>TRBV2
CASSPQGMDTEAFF
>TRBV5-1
CASSSFGTGASNEQFF
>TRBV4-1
CASSQRLAGSDPSTDTQYF
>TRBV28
CASSPPDSQETQYF
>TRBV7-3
CASSLGGSGVAGELFF
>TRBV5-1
CASSATSGTWNEQFF
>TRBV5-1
CASSLDGSFYGYTF
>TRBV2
CASSRDTGELFF
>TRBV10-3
CAISDPPGKTQYF
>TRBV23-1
CASSQLGTGDGGYTF
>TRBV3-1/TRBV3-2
CASSQGTGGASGYTF
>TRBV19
CASSPPGARDTQYF
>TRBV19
CASSSTGLVGEQYF
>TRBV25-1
CASSESAREAFF
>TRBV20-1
CSATDTATGELFF
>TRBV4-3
CASSQDRGGMAYNEQFF
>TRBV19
CASSISGLETQYF
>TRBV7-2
CASSLGLGQGSWQYF
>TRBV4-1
CASSQDGQGRPYYGYTF
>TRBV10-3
CAISNPTRTEAFF
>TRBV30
CAWSSPGLAIGGELFF
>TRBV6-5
CASSSPTGPSGNTIYF